The entry below gives a single T cell receptor beta chain sequence along with its context. Antigen: not known. Profiling relied on immunoSEQ multiplex PCR, and the TCRdb table lists in-frame clones only, not all of them. The profile shows roughly 60,000 clones, 84% of them singletons. The data were taken from a study of OX40 agonist ivuxolimab in advanced cancers. Study background: Patients were treated with intravenous ivuxolimab, dosed at 0.01 to 10 mg/kg and infused every 2 weeks.

General observations from the study: Low normalized T-cell clonal expansion was additionally recorded for some nonresponders. On average, CD8+ T cells had more expanded clones than CD4+.

V was clipped by 7 bases and J by 5 bases; unmatched bases: 7. Germline CDR1 is SNHLY and CDR2 is FYNNEI. The CDR3 is 14 residues long. The rearrangement joins TRBV2 to TRBJ1-2; 10 bases line up with TRBD1. Source: CD4+ or CD8+ T cells sorted from blood, taken in a trial of the OX40 agonist ivuxolimab. The sequence was obtained from an adult with an advanced solid tumor such as melanoma, head and neck, liver or kidney cancer. The CDR3 reads CASKPGQGRYGYTF. In DNA, the CDR3 is TGTGCCAGCAAACCGGGACAGGGGCGGTATGGCTACACCTTC.